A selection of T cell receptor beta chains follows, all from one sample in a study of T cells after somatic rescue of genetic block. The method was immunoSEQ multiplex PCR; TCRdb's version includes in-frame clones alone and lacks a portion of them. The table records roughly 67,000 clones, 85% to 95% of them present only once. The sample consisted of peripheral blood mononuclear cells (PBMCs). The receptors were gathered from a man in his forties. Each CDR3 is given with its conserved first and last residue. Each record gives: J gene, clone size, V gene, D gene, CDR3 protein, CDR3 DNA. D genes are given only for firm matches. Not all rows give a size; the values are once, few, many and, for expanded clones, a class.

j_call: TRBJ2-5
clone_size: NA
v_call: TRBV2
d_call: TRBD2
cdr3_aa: CATRGRGETQYF
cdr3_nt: TGTGCCACTAGAGGGAGGGGAGAGACCCAGTACTTC

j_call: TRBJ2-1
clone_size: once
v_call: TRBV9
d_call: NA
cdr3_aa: CASSGGGGGKYNEQFF
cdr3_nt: TGTGCCAGCAGCGGTGGGGGAGGTGGGAAATACAATGAGCAGTTCTTC

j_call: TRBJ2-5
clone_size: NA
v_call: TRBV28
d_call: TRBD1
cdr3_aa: CASGETGGRTETQYF
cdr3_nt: TGTGCCAGCGGGGAGACAGGGGGCCGGACGGAGACCCAGTACTTC

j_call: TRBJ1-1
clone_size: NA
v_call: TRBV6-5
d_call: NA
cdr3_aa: CASSYGWGTEAFF
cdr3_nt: TGTGCCAGCAGTTACGGCTGGGGGACTGAAGCTTTCTTT

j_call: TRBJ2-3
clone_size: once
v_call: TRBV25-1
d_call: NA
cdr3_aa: CASSEYGRGSTDTQYF
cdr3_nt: TGTGCCAGCAGTGAATACGGCCGGGGGAGCACAGATACGCAGTATTTT

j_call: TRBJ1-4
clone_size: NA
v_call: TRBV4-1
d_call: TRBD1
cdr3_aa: CASSPGQGEKLFF
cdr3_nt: TGCGCCAGCAGCCCGGGACAGGGTGAAAAACTGTTTTTT

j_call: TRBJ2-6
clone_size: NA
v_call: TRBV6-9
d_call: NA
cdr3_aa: CASSPCLRQSRANVLTF
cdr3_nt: TGTGCCAGCAGTCCATGCTTACGACAAAGTCGGGCCAACGTCCTGACTTTC

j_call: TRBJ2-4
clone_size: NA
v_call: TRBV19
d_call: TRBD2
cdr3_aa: CASSTASQQREVGSAKNIQYF
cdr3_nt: TGTGCCAGTAGTACCGCGTCGCAGCAGCGGGAGGTTGGGTCGGCCAAAAACATTCAGTACTTC

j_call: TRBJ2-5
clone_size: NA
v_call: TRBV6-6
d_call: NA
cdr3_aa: CASSYPETQYF
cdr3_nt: TGTGCCAGCAGTTATCCAGAGACCCAGTACTTC

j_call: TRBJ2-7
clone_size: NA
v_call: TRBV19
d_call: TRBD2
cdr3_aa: CASTGQGDSSGSYEQYF
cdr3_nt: TGTGCCAGTACTGGACAGGGAGATTCTAGCGGGAGCTACGAGCAGTACTTC

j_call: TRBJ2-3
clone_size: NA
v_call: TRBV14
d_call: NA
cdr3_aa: CASSQDHYGRRGSTDTQYF
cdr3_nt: TGTGCCAGCAGCCAAGATCATTACGGTCGCAGGGGAAGCACAGATACGCAGTATTTT

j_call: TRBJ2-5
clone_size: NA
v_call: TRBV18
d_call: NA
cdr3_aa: CASSPGGSETQYF
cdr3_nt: TGTGCCAGCTCACCCGGAGGTTCGGAGACCCAGTACTTC

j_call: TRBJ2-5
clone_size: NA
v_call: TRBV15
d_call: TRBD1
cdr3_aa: CATSRDRGETQYF
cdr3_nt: TGTGCCACCAGCAGGGACAGGGGTGAGACCCAGTACTTC

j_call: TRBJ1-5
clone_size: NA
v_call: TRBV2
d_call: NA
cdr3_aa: CASSKEFYSNQPQHF
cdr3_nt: TGTGCCAGCAGTAAAGAATTTTATAGCAATCAGCCCCAGCATTTT

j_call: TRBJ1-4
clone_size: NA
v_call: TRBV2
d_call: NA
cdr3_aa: CASSPLGGATNEKLFF
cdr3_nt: TGTGCCAGCAGCCCGCTTGGGGGGGCAACTAATGAAAAACTGTTTTTT

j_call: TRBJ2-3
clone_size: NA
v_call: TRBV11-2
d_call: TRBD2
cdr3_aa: CASSLALAGDTQYF
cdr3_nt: TGTGCCAGCAGCTTAGCCCTAGCGGGAGATACGCAGTATTTT

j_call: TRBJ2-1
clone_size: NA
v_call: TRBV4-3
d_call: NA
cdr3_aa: CASSLGPGNEQFF
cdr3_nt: TGCGCCAGCAGCCTAGGTCCCGGAAATGAGCAGTTCTTC

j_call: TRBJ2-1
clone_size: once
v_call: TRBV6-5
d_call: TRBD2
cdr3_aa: CASSYRSGSSYNEQFF
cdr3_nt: TGTGCCAGCAGTTACCGGAGCGGGAGCTCCTACAATGAGCAGTTCTTC